The T cell receptor beta chain described here comes from a study of T-cell reconstitution after alpha-beta-depleted transplantation in children. Points from the study as a whole: Alpha-beta T cells present about two months after transplant were reported to originate from several hundred expanded graft clones.

This clonotype was seen only a few times. Its antigen is not identified. Unique molecular identifiers were used in preparing the TCRbeta library. TCRdb reprocessed the PCR reads with MiXCR, giving one entry per CDR3 protein. Of hundreds of thousands of distinct CDR3 sequences detected, 15% to 20% appear once; the ten largest clones hold about 41%. The sequence came from a male patient between 2 and 15 years old who had a stem cell transplant for acute lymphoblastic leukemia, so the T cells may come from the graft donor. Source: PBMCs, mostly from graft donor cells, taken 360 days after TCRalphabeta/CD19-depleted stem cell transplant.

The CDR3 bases are TGTGCCAGCAGTTTTTTAATGGACCAGTTCTTC. This codes for CASSFLMDQFF. V is TRBV12-3 or TRBV12-4 and J is TRBJ2-1; D remains unclear. Trimming left V 3 bases short and J 13 bases short, with 10 bases between. This CDR3 has 11 amino acids.